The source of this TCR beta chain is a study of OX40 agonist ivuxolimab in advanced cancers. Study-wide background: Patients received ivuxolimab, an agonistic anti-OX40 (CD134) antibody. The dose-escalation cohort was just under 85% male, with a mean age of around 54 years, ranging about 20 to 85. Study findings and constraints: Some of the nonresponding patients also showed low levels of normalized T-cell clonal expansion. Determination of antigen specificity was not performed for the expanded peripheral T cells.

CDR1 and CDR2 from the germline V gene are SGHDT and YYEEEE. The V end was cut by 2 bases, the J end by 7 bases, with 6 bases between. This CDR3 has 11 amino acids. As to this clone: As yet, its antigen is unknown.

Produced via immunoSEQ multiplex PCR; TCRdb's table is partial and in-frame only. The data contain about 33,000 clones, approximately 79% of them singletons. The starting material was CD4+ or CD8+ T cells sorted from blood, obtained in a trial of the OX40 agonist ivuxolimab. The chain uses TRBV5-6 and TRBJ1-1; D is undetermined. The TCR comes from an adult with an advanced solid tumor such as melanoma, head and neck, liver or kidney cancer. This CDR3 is CASSLGLEAFF. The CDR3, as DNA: TGTGCCAGCAGCTTAGGGCTTGAAGCTTTCTTT.